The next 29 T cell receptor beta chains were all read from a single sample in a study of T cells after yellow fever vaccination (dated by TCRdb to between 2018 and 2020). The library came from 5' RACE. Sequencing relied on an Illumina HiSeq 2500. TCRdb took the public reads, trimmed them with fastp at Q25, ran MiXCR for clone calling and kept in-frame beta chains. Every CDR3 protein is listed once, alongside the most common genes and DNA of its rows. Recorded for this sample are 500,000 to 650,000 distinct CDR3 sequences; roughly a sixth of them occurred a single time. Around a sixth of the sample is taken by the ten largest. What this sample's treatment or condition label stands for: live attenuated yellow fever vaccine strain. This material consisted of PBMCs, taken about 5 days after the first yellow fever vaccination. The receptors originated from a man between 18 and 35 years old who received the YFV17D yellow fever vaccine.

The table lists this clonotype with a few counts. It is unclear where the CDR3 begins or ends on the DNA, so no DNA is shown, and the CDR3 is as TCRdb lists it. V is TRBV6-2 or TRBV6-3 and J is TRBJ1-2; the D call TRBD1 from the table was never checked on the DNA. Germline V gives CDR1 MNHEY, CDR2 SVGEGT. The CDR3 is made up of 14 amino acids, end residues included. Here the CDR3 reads CASSYIFGAGGYTF.

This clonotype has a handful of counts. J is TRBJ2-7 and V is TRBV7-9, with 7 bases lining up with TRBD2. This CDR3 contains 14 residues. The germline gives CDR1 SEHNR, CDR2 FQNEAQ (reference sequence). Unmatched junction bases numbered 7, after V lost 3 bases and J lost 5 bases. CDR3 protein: CASSLGGNSNEQYV. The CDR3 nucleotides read TGTGCCAGCAGCTTGGGGGGGAATTCGAACGAGCAGTACGTC.

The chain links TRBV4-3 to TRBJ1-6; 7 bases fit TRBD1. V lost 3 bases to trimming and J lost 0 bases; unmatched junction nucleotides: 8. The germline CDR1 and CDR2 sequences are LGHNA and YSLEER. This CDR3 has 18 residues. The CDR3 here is CASSHGDSASSYNSPLHF. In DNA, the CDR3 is TGCGCCAGCAGCCATGGGGACAGTGCAAGCTCCTATAATTCACCCCTCCACTTT.

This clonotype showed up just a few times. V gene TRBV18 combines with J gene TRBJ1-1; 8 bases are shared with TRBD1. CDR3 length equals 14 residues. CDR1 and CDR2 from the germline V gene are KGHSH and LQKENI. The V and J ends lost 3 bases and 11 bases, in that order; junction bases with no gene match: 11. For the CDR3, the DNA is TGTGCCAGCTCACCTTCCGGACAGGGCGGTGGGGCTTTCTTT. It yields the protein CASSPSGQGGGAFF.

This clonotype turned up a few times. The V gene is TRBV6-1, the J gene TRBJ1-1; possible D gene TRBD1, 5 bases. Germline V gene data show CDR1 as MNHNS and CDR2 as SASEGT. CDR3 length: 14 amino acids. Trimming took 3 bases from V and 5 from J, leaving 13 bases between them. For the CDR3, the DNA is TGTGCCAGCAGTGATTGGGGGTTTTGGACTGAAGCTTTCTTT. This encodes CASSDWGFWTEAFF.

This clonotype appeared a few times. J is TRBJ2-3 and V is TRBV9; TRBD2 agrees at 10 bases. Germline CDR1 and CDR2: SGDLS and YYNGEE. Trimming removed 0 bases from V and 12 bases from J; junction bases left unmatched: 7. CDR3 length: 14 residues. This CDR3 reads CASSVAPGLAPQYF. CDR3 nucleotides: TGTGCCAGCAGCGTAGCCCCGGGACTAGCGCCACAGTATTTT.

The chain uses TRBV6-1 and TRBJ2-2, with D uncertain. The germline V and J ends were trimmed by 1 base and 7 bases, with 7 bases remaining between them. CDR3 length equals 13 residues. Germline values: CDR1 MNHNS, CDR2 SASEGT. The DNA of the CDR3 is TGTGCCAGCAGTGAAGATCGGCTCGGGGAGCTGTTTTTT. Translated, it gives CASSEDRLGELFF.

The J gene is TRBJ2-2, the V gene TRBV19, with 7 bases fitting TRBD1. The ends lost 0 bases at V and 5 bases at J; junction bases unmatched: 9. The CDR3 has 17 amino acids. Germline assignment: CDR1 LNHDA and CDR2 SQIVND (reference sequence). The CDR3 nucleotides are TGTGCCAGTAGTATAGATGGGACAGTCCTTTTAACCGGGGAGCTGTTTTTT. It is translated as CASSIDGTVLLTGELFF.

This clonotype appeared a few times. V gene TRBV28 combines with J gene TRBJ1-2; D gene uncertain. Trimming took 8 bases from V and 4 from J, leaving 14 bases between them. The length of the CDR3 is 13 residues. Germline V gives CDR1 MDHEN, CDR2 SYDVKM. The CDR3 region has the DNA TGTGCCAGCCGGGCAGCAAGACTCTATGGCTACACCTTC. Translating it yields CASRAARLYGYTF.

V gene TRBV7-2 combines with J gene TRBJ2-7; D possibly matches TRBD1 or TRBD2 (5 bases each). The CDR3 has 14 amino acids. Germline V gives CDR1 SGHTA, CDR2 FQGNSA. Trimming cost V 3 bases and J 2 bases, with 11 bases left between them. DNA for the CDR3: TGTGCCAGCAGCTTCGGGACGTATACCTACGAGCAGTACTTC. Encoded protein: CASSFGTYTYEQYF.

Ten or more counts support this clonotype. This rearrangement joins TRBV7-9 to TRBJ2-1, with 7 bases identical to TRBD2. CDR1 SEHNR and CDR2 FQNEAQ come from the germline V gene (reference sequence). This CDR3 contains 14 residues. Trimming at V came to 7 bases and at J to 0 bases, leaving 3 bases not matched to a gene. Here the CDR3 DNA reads TGTGCCAGCAACGGGGGGAGCTCCTACAATGAGCAGTTCTTC. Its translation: CASNGGSSYNEQFF. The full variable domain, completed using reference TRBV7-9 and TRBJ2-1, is DTGVSQNPRHKITKRGQNVTFRCDPISEHNRLYWYRQTLGQGPEFLTYFQNEAQLEKSRLLSDRFSAERPKGSFSTLEIQRTEQGDSAMYLCASNGGSSYNEQFFGPGTRLTVL.

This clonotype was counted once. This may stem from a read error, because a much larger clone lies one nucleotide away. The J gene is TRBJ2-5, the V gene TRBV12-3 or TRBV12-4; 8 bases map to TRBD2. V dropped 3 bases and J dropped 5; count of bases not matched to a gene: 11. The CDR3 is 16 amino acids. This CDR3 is CASSFTPGGYSETQYF. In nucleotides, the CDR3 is TGTGCCAGCAGTTTCACCCCGGGGGGGTATTCCGAGACCCAGTACTTC.

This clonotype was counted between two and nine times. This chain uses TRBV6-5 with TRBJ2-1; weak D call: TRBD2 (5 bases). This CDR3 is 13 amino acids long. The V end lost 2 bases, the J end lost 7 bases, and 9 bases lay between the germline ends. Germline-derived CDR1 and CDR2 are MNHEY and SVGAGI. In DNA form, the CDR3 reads TGTGCCAGCAGTTACGCCAGAGGGAATGAGCAGTTCTTC. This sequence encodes CASSYARGNEQFF.

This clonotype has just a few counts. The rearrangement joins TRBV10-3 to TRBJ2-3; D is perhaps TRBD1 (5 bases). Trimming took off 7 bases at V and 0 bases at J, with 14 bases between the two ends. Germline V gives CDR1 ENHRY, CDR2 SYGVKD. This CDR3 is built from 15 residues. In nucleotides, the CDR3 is TGTGCCATCACGGACACAAAATCTAGCACAGATACGCAGTATTTT. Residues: CAITDTKSSTDTQYF.

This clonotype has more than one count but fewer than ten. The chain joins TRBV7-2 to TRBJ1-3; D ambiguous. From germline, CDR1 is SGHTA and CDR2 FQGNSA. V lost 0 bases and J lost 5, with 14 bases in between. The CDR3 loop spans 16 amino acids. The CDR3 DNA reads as TGTGCCAGCAGCTTAGCGTCCAACAGTTATCGAAACACCATATATTTT. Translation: CASSLASNSYRNTIYF.

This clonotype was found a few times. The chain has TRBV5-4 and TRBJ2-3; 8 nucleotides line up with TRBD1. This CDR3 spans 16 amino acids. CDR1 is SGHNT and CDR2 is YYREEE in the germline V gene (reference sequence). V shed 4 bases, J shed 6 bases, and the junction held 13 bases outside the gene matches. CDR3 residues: CASSPSGQGWWDTQYF. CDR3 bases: TGTGCCAGCAGCCCGAGCGGACAGGGTTGGTGGGATACGCAGTATTTT.

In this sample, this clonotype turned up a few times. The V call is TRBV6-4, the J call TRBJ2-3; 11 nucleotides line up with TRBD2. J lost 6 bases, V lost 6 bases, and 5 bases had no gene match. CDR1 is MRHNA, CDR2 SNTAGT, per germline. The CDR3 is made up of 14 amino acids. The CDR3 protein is CASRMTSGVDTQYF. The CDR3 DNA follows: TGTGCCAGCAGAATGACTAGCGGGGTTGATACGCAGTATTTT.

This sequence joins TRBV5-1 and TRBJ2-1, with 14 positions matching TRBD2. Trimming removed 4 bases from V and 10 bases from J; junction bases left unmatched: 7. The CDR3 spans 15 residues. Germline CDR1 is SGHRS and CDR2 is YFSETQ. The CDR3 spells CASSLGLAGAGEQFF. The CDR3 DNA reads TGCGCCAGCAGCCTGGGACTAGCGGGGGCCGGGGAGCAGTTCTTC.

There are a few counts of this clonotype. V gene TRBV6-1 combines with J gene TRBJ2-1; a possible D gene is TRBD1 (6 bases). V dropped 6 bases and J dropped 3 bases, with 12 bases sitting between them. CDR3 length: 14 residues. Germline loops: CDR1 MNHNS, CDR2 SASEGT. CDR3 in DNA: TGTGCCAGCAGAAGCGACAGGATCTACAATGAGCAGTTCTTC. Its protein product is CASRSDRIYNEQFF.

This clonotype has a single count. In DNA, the CDR3 is TGCGCCAGCAGCCAAGAGGACAGAATCTTAATCTACGAGCAGTACGTC. It translates to CASSQEDRILIYEQYV. The chain employs TRBV4-1 and TRBJ2-7; the D gene is possibly TRBD1 (6 bases). Germline loops: CDR1 MGHRA, CDR2 YSYEKL. The CDR3 is made up of 16 amino acids. Trimming removed 0 bases at V and 3 bases at J, with 15 bases between.

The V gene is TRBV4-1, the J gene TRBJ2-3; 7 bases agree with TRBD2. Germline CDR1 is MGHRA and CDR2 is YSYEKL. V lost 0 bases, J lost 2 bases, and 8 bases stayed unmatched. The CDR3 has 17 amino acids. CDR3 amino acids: CASSQDPASGNTDTQYF. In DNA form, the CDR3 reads TGCGCCAGCAGCCAAGATCCGGCTAGCGGAAACACAGATACGCAGTATTTT.

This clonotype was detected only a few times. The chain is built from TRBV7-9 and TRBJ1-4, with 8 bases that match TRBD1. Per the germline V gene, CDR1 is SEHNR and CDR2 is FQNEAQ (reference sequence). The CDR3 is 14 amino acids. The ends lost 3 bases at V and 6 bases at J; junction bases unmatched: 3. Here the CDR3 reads CASSFRGQDEKLFF. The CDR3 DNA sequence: TGTGCCAGCAGCTTCAGGGGGCAGGATGAAAAACTGTTTTTT.

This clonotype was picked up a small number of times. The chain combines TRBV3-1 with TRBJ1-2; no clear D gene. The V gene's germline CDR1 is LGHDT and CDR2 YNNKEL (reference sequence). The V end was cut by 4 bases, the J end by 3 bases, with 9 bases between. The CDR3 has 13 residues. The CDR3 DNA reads TGTGCCAGCAGCCCGGCCGAATACTATGGCTACACCTTC. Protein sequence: CASSPAEYYGYTF. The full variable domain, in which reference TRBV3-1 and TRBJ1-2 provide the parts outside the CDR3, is DTAVSQTPKYLVTQMGNDKSIKCEQNLGHDTMYWYKQDSKKFLKIMFSYNNKELIINETVPNRFSPKSPDKAHLNLHINSLELGDSAVYFCASSPAEYYGYTFGSGTRLTVV.

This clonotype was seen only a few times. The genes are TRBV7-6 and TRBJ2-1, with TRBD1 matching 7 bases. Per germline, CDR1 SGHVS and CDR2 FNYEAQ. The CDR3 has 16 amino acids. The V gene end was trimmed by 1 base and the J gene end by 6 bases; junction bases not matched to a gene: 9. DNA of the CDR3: TGTGCCAGCAGCTTAGGTTCAGGGCGGACAGGCAATGAGCAGTTCTTC. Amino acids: CASSLGSGRTGNEQFF.

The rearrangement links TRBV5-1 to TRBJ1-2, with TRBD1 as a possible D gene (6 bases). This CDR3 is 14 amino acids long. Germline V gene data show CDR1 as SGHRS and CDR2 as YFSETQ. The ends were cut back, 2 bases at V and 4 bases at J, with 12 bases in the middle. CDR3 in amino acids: CASSLQGGSYGYTF. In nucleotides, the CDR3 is TGCGCCAGCAGCTTACAGGGAGGTTCCTATGGCTACACCTTC.

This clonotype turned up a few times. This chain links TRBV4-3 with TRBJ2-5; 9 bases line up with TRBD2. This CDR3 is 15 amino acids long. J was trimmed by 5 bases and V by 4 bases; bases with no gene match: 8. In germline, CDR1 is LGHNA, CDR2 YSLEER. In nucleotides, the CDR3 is TGCGCCAGCAGCCGGGGACTAGCCCGGGGGGAGACCCAGTACTTC. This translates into CASSRGLARGETQYF.

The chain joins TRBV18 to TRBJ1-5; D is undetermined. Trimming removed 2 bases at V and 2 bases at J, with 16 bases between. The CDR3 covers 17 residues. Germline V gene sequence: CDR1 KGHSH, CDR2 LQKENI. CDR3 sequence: CASSPASPWAGNQPQHF. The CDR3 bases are TGTGCCAGCTCACCAGCGAGTCCTTGGGCAGGCAATCAGCCCCAGCATTTT.

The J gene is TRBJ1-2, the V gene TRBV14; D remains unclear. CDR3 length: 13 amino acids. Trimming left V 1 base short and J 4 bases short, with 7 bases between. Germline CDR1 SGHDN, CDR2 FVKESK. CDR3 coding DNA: TGTGCCAGCAGCCAAGGGTCAGCCTATGGCTACACCTTC. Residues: CASSQGSAYGYTF.

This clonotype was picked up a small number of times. The CDR3 sequence: CATSAERAGGETQYF. The CDR3 DNA reads TGTGCCACCAGTGCCGAAAGAGCTGGAGGGGAGACCCAGTACTTC. The gene calls are TRBV24-1 and TRBJ2-5, with D possibly being TRBD2 (6 bases). V gave up 5 bases and J gave up 5 bases, with 17 bases separating them. The germline CDR1 and CDR2 sequences are KGHDR and SFDVKD. The CDR3 covers 15 residues.